A selection of T cell receptor beta chains follows, all from one sample in a study of blood T cell repertoires in COVID-19. Some clones are missing from TCRdb's copy, which holds only in-frame ones; the method was immunoSEQ multiplex PCR. This sample has approximately 21,000 clones; approximately 86% occur once, and the top ten carry 15% to 20%. The sequenced sample consisted of peripheral blood. The receptor source for this set is a human donor with acute or convalescent COVID-19. The donor label of this sample is uncertain. CDR3s include the opening cysteine and the closing phenylalanine or tryptophan. A D gene is named only where the DNA matches it firmly. A clone size is listed for some rows: how often the clone was seen (once, few, many), or a class if it is expanded.

j_call: TRBJ2-7
d_call: TRBD2
v_call: TRBV6-5
clone_size: .
cdr3_aa: CATGGAVTYEQYF
cdr3_nt: TGTGCCACCGGGGGGGCAGTTACCTACGAGCAGTACTTC

j_call: TRBJ1-1
d_call: .
v_call: TRBV27
clone_size: .
cdr3_aa: CASSLGGPTEAFF
cdr3_nt: TGTGCCAGCAGTTTGGGGGGGCCCACTGAAGCTTTCTTT

j_call: TRBJ2-7
d_call: .
v_call: TRBV13
clone_size: .
cdr3_aa: CASSFKQSYAYEQYF
cdr3_nt: TGTGCCAGCAGCTTTAAACAGAGCTACGCCTACGAGCAGTACTTC

j_call: TRBJ2-7
d_call: .
v_call: TRBV18
clone_size: .
cdr3_aa: CASSQTRYGEQYF
cdr3_nt: TGTGCCAGCTCACAGACTAGATATGGTGAGCAGTACTTC

j_call: TRBJ2-1
d_call: TRBD2
v_call: TRBV5-1
clone_size: .
cdr3_aa: CASSAWTSGRALSYNEQFF
cdr3_nt: TGCGCCAGCAGCGCCTGGACTAGCGGGAGGGCCCTCTCCTACAATGAGCAGTTCTTC

j_call: TRBJ1-5
d_call: .
v_call: TRBV7-2
clone_size: .
cdr3_aa: CASSLVSSGNQPQHF
cdr3_nt: TGTGCCAGCAGCTTAGTCTCTTCAGGCAATCAGCCCCAGCATTTT

j_call: TRBJ2-7
d_call: TRBD1
v_call: TRBV10-3
clone_size: .
cdr3_aa: CATLSDRAAHEQYF
cdr3_nt: TGTGCCACTCTGTCGGACAGGGCGGCCCACGAGCAGTACTTC

j_call: TRBJ2-3
d_call: .
v_call: TRBV7-9
clone_size: .
cdr3_aa: CASSQARSADTQYF
cdr3_nt: TGTGCCAGCAGCCAGGCAAGGTCGGCGGATACGCAGTATTTT

j_call: TRBJ1-2
d_call: TRBD1
v_call: TRBV5-4
clone_size: .
cdr3_aa: CASSGQGSGYTF
cdr3_nt: TGTGCCAGCAGTGGACAGGGGAGTGGCTACACCTTC

j_call: TRBJ2-7
d_call: TRBD2
v_call: TRBV7-2
clone_size: few
cdr3_aa: CASSHARRGGEQYF
cdr3_nt: TGTGCCAGCTCCCATGCTCGCCGGGGGGGCGAGCAGTACTTC

j_call: TRBJ1-2
d_call: TRBD1
v_call: TRBV12-3/TRBV12-4
clone_size: once
cdr3_aa: CASRPTGSDGYTF
cdr3_nt: TGTGCCAGCAGGCCGACAGGGTCGGATGGCTACACCTTC

j_call: TRBJ1-1
d_call: .
v_call: TRBV7-8
clone_size: .
cdr3_aa: CASSLGSRVGTEAFF
cdr3_nt: TGTGCCAGCAGCTTAGGAAGCCGGGTCGGCACTGAAGCTTTCTTT

j_call: TRBJ1-3
d_call: TRBD1
v_call: TRBV4-1
clone_size: .
cdr3_aa: CASSQPSGDRASGNTIYF
cdr3_nt: TGCGCCAGCAGCCAACCCTCGGGTGACAGGGCGTCTGGAAACACCATATATTTT

j_call: TRBJ1-2
d_call: TRBD1
v_call: TRBV6-5
clone_size: .
cdr3_aa: CASSVETGSNYGYTF
cdr3_nt: TGTGCCAGCAGCGTAGAGACAGGGTCTAACTATGGCTACACCTTC

j_call: TRBJ1-1
d_call: .
v_call: TRBV5-4
clone_size: .
cdr3_aa: CASSSGEGAEAFF
cdr3_nt: TGTGCCAGCAGCTCCGGAGAGGGCGCTGAAGCTTTCTTT

j_call: TRBJ1-1
d_call: .
v_call: TRBV11-2
clone_size: .
cdr3_aa: CASSLGAGNTEAFF
cdr3_nt: TGTGCCAGCAGCTTAGGAGCAGGGAACACTGAAGCTTTCTTT

j_call: TRBJ1-5
d_call: .
v_call: TRBV6-6
clone_size: .
cdr3_aa: CASTEISNQPQHF
cdr3_nt: TGTGCCAGCACTGAGATTAGCAATCAGCCCCAGCATTTT

j_call: TRBJ2-7
d_call: .
v_call: TRBV21-1
clone_size: .
cdr3_aa: CARSRGLGEQYF
cdr3_nt: TGTGCCAGGTCCAGGGGGCTGGGGGAGCAGTACTTC

j_call: TRBJ2-1
d_call: .
v_call: TRBV5-1
clone_size: once
cdr3_aa: CASSLGQPNEQFF
cdr3_nt: TGCGCCAGCAGCTTGGGACAGCCCAATGAGCAGTTCTTC

j_call: TRBJ2-1
d_call: TRBD1
v_call: TRBV7-3
clone_size: .
cdr3_aa: CASSSGQVSYNEQFF
cdr3_nt: TGTGCCAGCAGCTCCGGACAGGTCTCCTACAATGAGCAGTTCTTC

j_call: TRBJ1-3
d_call: TRBD1
v_call: TRBV7-2
clone_size: .
cdr3_aa: CASSPRTGAPGNTIYF
cdr3_nt: TGTGCCAGCAGCCCCAGGACAGGGGCCCCTGGAAACACCATATATTTT

j_call: TRBJ1-5
d_call: .
v_call: TRBV7-9
clone_size: .
cdr3_aa: CASSLDRNQPQHF
cdr3_nt: TGTGCCAGCAGCTTAGACAGGAATCAGCCCCAGCATTTT

j_call: TRBJ1-1
d_call: .
v_call: TRBV18
clone_size: .
cdr3_aa: CASSPRTDNTEAFF
cdr3_nt: TGTGCCAGCTCACCACGGACAGACAACACTGAAGCTTTCTTT

j_call: TRBJ2-5
d_call: TRBD1
v_call: TRBV11-1
clone_size: .
cdr3_aa: CASSRDRQETQYF
cdr3_nt: TGTGCCAGCAGCCGGGACAGGCAAGAGACCCAGTACTTC

j_call: TRBJ2-3
d_call: TRBD2
v_call: TRBV19
clone_size: .
cdr3_aa: CASSSSGGAVSDTQYF
cdr3_nt: TGTGCCAGTAGTTCTAGCGGGGGGGCCGTTTCGGATACGCAGTATTTT

j_call: TRBJ1-1
d_call: .
v_call: TRBV4-1
clone_size: .
cdr3_aa: CASSQANGWAVNTEAFF
cdr3_nt: TGCGCCAGCAGCCAAGCGAATGGGTGGGCAGTGAACACTGAAGCTTTCTTT

j_call: TRBJ2-2
d_call: TRBD2
v_call: TRBV7-9
clone_size: .
cdr3_aa: CASSRLAGDTGELFF
cdr3_nt: TGTGCCAGCAGCCGACTAGCGGGAGACACCGGGGAGCTGTTTTTT

j_call: TRBJ2-3
d_call: TRBD2
v_call: TRBV11-2
clone_size: .
cdr3_aa: CASSPPGTSGRATQYF
cdr3_nt: TGTGCCAGCAGCCCCCCCGGGACTAGCGGGAGAGCTACGCAGTATTTT

j_call: TRBJ2-6
d_call: TRBD1
v_call: TRBV19
clone_size: .
cdr3_aa: CASSIGTGLGSGANVLTF
cdr3_nt: TGTGCCAGTAGTATTGGGACAGGGTTGGGCTCTGGGGCCAACGTCCTGACTTTC

j_call: TRBJ1-4
d_call: .
v_call: TRBV2
clone_size: .
cdr3_aa: CASSEGGWSEKLFF
cdr3_nt: TGTGCCAGCAGTGAGGGCGGGTGGAGTGAAAAACTGTTTTTT

j_call: TRBJ2-6
d_call: .
v_call: TRBV23-1
clone_size: few
cdr3_aa: CASSQFKIPPRNSGANVLTF
cdr3_nt: TGCGCCAGCAGTCAATTTAAAATCCCTCCCCGTAACTCTGGGGCCAACGTCCTGACTTTC

j_call: TRBJ1-2
d_call: TRBD1
v_call: TRBV5-1
clone_size: .
cdr3_aa: CASSHDRAYGYTF
cdr3_nt: TGCGCCAGCAGCCATGACAGGGCCTATGGCTACACCTTC

j_call: TRBJ2-6
d_call: .
v_call: TRBV6-6
clone_size: .
cdr3_aa: CASTYSGANVLTF
cdr3_nt: TGTGCCAGCACCTACTCTGGGGCCAACGTCCTGACTTTC

j_call: TRBJ1-1
d_call: .
v_call: TRBV27
clone_size: .
cdr3_aa: CASSLWQGGTEAFF
cdr3_nt: TGTGCCAGCAGTTTATGGCAAGGGGGCACTGAAGCTTTCTTT

j_call: TRBJ2-3
d_call: .
v_call: TRBV3-1/TRBV3-2
clone_size: .
cdr3_aa: CASSQDRTPLNTDTQYF
cdr3_nt: TGTGCCAGCAGCCAAGATCGGACACCCCTCAACACAGATACGCAGTATTTT

j_call: TRBJ2-3
d_call: TRBD2
v_call: TRBV5-1
clone_size: .
cdr3_aa: CASSLAGTSGGDTQYF
cdr3_nt: TGCGCCAGCAGCTTGGCTGGGACTAGCGGTGGAGATACGCAGTATTTT

j_call: TRBJ1-5
d_call: TRBD1
v_call: TRBV6-5
clone_size: .
cdr3_aa: CASSSGQGLKQPQHF
cdr3_nt: TGTGCCAGCAGTTCCGGACAGGGGCTAAAACAGCCCCAGCATTTT

j_call: TRBJ2-2
d_call: .
v_call: TRBV19
clone_size: once
cdr3_aa: CASSIGTVGELFF
cdr3_nt: TGTGCCAGTAGTATAGGGACAGTCGGGGAGCTGTTTTTT

j_call: TRBJ1-5
d_call: TRBD1
v_call: TRBV15
clone_size: .
cdr3_aa: CATSRETGPQHF
cdr3_nt: TGTGCCACCAGCAGGGAGACAGGGCCTCAGCATTTT

j_call: TRBJ2-2
d_call: TRBD1
v_call: TRBV2
clone_size: .
cdr3_aa: CASRGTGINTGELFF
cdr3_nt: TGTGCCAGCAGAGGGACAGGGATTAACACCGGGGAGCTGTTTTTT

j_call: TRBJ1-5
d_call: .
v_call: TRBV12-3/TRBV12-4
clone_size: .
cdr3_aa: CASSLGANQPQHF
cdr3_nt: TGTGCCAGCAGTTTGGGGGCAAATCAGCCCCAGCATTTT

j_call: TRBJ2-3
d_call: TRBD2
v_call: TRBV9
clone_size: once
cdr3_aa: CASSVKREGPADTQYF
cdr3_nt: TGTGCCAGCAGCGTAAAGCGGGAGGGCCCCGCAGATACGCAGTATTTT

j_call: TRBJ1-6
d_call: .
v_call: TRBV7-2
clone_size: .
cdr3_aa: CASSLRLGENSPLHF
cdr3_nt: TGTGCCAGCAGCTTAAGACTGGGAGAGAATTCACCCCTCCACTTT

j_call: TRBJ1-1
d_call: TRBD1
v_call: TRBV7-2
clone_size: .
cdr3_aa: CASSPILGTGDLSNTEAFF
cdr3_nt: TGTGCCAGCAGTCCAATATTGGGGACAGGGGACCTATCGAACACTGAAGCTTTCTTT

j_call: TRBJ1-2
d_call: TRBD1
v_call: TRBV5-4
clone_size: .
cdr3_aa: CASSLGQGAVGYGYTF
cdr3_nt: TGTGCCAGCAGCTTGGGCCAGGGGGCAGTTGGATATGGCTACACCTTC

j_call: TRBJ2-3
d_call: TRBD2
v_call: TRBV4-2
clone_size: .
cdr3_aa: CASSQGLAGGRGTDTQYF
cdr3_nt: TGTGCCAGCAGCCAAGGACTAGCGGGGGGGCGGGGCACAGATACGCAGTATTTT